What follows is one T cell receptor beta chain and its context. Its antigen is unidentified. This CDR3 has 13 amino acids. Germline values: CDR1 LNHDA, CDR2 SQIVND (reference sequence). V dropped 8 bases and J dropped 0 bases, with 10 bases sitting between them. The sample is drawn from a study of T cell responses to AZD1222 COVID-19 vaccine. Study-level findings and limits: Spike-specific TCRs gained breadth and depth after people received two AZD1222 doses.

Clones were read by immunoSEQ multiplex PCR, and TCRdb kept only the in-frame ones, dropping some. Of 100,000 or so clones listed, about 85% are singletons. The sequences come from peripheral blood, collected on day 0 of AZD1222 vaccination. This chain links TRBV19 with TRBJ1-1; D is uncertain. The sequence was collected from an adult in good health. The DNA of the CDR3 is TGTGCCAGTCTTTCCCCCGTGAACACTGAAGCTTTCTTT. It translates to CASLSPVNTEAFF.